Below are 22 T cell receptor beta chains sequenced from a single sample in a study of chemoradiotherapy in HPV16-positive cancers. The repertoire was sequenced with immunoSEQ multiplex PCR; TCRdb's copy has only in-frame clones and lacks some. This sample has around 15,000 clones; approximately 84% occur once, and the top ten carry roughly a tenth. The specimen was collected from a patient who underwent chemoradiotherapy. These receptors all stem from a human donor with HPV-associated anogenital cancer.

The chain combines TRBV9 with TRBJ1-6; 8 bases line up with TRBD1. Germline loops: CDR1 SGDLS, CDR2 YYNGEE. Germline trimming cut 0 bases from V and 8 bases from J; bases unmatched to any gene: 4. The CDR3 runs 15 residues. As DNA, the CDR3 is TGTGCCAGCAGCGTAGTGGACAGGGTGGATTCACCCCTCCACTTT. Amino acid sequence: CASSVVDRVDSPLHF.

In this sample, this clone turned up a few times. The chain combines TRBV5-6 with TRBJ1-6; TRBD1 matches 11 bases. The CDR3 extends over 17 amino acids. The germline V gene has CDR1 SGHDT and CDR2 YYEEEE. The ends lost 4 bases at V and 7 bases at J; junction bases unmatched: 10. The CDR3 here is CASSLRTGGGWNSPLHF. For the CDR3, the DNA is TGTGCCAGCAGCCTCCGGACAGGGGGCGGTTGGAATTCACCCCTCCACTTT.

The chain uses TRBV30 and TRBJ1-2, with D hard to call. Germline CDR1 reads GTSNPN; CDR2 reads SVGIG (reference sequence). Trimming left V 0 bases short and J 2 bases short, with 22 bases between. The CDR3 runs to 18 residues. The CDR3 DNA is TGTGCCTGGAGTGTTTTACGCCGGGCCGGCCGAGGCAACTATGGCTACACCTTC. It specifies CAWSVLRRAGRGNYGYTF.

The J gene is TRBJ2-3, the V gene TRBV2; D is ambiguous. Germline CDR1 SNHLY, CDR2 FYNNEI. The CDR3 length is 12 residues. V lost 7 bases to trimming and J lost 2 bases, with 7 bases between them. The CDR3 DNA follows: TGTGCCAGCACCTTTTACACAGATACGCAGTATTTT. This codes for CASTFYTDTQYF.

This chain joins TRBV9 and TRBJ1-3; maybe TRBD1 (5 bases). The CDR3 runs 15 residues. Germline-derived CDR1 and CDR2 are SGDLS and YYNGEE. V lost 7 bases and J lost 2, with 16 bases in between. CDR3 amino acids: CASQRGEATGNTIYF. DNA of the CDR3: TGTGCCAGCCAGCGGGGGGAAGCAACTGGAAACACCATATATTTT.

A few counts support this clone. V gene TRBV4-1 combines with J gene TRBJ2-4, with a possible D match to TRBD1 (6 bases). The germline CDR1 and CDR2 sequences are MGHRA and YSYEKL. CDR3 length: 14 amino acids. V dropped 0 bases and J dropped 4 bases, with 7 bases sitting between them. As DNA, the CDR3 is TGCGCCAGCAGCCAAGATACAGGGAAAAACATTCAGTACTTC. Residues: CASSQDTGKNIQYF.

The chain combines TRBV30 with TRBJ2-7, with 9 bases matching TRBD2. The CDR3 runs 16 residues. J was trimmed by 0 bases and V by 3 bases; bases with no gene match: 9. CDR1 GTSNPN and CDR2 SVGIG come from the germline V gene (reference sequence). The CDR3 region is CAWSIPSGGTSYEQYF. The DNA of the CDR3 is TGTGCCTGGAGCATCCCAAGCGGGGGGACCTCCTACGAGCAGTACTTC.

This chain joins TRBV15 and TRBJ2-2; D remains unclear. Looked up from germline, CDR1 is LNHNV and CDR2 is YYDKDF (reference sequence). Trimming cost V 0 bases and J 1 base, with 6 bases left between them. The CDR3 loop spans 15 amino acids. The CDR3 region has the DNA TGTGCCACCAGCAGAGATAAGGTGAACACCGGGGAGCTGTTTTTT. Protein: CATSRDKVNTGELFF.

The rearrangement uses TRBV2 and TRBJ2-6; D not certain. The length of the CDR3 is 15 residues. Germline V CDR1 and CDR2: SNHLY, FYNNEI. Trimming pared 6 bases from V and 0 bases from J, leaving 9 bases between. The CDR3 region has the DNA TGTGCCAGCAGGCTCGGAGACTCTGGGGCCAACGTCCTGACTTTC. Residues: CASRLGDSGANVLTF. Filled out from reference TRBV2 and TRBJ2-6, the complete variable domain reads EPEVTQTPSHQVTQMGQEVILRCVPISNHLYFYWYRQILGQKVEFLVSFYNNEISEKSEIFDDQFSVERPDGSNFTLKIRSTKLEDSAMYFCASRLGDSGANVLTFGAGSRLTVL.

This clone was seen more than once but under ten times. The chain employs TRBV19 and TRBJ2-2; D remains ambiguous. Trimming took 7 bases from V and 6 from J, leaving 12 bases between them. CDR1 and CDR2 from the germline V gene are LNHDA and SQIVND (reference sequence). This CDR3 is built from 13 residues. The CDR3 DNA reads TGTGCCAGTAATCCACCCGCGGCCGGGGAGCTGTTTTTT. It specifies CASNPPAAGELFF.

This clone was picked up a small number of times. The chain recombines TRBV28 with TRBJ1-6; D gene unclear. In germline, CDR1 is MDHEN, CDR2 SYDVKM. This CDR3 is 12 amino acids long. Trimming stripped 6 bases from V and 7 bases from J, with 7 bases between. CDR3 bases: TGTGCCAGCAGGGGTTGGAATTCACCCCTCCACTTT. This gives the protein CASRGWNSPLHF. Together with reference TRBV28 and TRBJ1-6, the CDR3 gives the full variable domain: DVKVTQSSRYLVKRTGEKVFLECVQDMDHENMFWYRQDPGLGLRLIYFSYDVKMKEKGDIPEGYSVSREKKERFSLILESASTNQTSMYLCASRGWNSPLHFGNGTRLTVT.

The CDR3 DNA reads TGTGCCAGCAGCTTAGGAGCTAGTCCTTCCTACGAGCAGTACTTC. This sequence encodes CASSLGASPSYEQYF. This chain joins TRBV11-2 and TRBJ2-7; D is unclear. Trimming pared 1 base from V and 1 base from J, leaving 11 bases between. CDR1 is SGHAT and CDR2 is FQNNGV in the germline V gene. The CDR3 totals 15 residues.

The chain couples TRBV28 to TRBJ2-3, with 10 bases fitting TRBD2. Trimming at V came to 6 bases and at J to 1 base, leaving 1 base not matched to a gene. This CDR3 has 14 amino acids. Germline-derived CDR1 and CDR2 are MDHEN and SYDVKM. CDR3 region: CASSTSGGTDTQYF. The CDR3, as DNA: TGTGCCAGCAGCACTAGCGGGGGCACAGATACGCAGTATTTT. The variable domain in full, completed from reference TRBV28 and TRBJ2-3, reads DVKVTQSSRYLVKRTGEKVFLECVQDMDHENMFWYRQDPGLGLRLIYFSYDVKMKEKGDIPEGYSVSREKKERFSLILESASTNQTSMYLCASSTSGGTDTQYFGPGTRLTVL.

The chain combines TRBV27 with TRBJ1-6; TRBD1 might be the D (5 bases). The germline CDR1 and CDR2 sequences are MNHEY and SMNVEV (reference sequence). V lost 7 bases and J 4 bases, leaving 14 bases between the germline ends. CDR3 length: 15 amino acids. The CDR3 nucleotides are TGTGCCAGCACCCGAGGGGACGGATATAATTCACCCCTCCACTTT. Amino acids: CASTRGDGYNSPLHF.

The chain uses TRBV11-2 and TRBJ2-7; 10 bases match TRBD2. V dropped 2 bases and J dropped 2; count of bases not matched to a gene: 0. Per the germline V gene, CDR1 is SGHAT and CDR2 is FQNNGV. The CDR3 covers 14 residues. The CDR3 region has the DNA TGTGCCAGCAGCTTACTAGCGGGGGCCTACGAGCAGTACTTC. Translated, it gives CASSLLAGAYEQYF. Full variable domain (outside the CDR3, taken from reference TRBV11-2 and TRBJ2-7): EAGVAQSPRYKIIEKRQSVAFWCNPISGHATLYWYQQILGQGPKLLIQFQNNGVVDDSQLPKDRFSAERLKGVDSTLKIQPAKLEDSAVYLCASSLLAGAYEQYFGPGTRLTVT.

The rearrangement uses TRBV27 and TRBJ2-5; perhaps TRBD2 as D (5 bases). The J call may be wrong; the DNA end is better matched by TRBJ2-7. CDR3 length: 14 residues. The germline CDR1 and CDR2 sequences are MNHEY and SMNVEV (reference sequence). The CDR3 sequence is CASTSMGSSYEQYF. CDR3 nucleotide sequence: TGTGCCAGCACCTCCATGGGGAGCTCCTACGAGCAGTACTTC.

The CDR3 is CASSYRGGRNIQYF. The CDR3 DNA sequence: TGTGCCAGCAGTTACCGGGGGGGGCGAAACATTCAGTACTTC. The chain links TRBV6-6 to TRBJ2-4, with TRBD2 identical over 8 bases. The CDR3 extends over 14 amino acids. In germline, CDR1 is MNHNY, CDR2 SVGAGI (reference sequence). Trimming cost V 2 bases and J 6 bases; bases outside gene matches: 3.

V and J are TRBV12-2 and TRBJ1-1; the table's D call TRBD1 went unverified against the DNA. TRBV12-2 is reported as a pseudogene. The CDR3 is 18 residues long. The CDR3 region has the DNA TGTGCAAGTCGCTTCGGACACGTAACTGGTACGTACCGCACTGAAGCTTTCTTT. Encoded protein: CASRFGHVTGTYRTEAFF.

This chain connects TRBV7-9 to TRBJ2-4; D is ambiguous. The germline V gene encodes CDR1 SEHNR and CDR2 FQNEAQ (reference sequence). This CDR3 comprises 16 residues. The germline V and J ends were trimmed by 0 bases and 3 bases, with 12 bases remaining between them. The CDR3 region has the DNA TGTGCCAGCAGCTTAGCGGTGGATTGGAGCAAAAACATTCAGTACTTC. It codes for CASSLAVDWSKNIQYF.

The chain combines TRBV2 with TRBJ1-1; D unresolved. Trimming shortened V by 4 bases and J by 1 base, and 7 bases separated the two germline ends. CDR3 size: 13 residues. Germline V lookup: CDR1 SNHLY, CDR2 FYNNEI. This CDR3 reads CASSGERNTEAFF. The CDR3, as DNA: TGTGCCAGCAGTGGGGAGAGGAACACTGAAGCTTTCTTT.

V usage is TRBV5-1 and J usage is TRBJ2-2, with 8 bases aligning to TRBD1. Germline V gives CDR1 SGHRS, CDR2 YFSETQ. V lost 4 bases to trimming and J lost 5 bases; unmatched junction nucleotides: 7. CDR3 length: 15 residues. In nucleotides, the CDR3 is TGCGCCAGCAGCGATTCAGGGGGCGTAACCGGGGAGCTGTTTTTT. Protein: CASSDSGGVTGELFF.

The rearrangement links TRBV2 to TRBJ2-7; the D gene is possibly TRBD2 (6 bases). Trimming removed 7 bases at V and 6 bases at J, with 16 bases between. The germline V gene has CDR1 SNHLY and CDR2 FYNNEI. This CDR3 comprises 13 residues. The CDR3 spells CASKDQGGIEQYF. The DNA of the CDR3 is TGTGCCAGCAAGGACCAGGGAGGAATCGAGCAGTACTTC.